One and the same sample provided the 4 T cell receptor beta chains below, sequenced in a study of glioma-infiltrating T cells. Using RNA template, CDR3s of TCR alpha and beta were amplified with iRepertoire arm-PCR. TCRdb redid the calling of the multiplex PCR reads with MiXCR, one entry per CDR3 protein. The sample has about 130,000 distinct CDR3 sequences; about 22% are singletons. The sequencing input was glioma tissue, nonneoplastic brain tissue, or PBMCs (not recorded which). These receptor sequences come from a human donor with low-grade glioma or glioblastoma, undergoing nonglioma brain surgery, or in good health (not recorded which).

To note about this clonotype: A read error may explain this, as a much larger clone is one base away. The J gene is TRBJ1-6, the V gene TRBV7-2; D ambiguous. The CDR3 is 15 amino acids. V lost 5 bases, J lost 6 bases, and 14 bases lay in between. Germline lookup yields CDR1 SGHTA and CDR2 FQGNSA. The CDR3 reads CASSRNTWSNSPLHF. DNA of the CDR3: TGTGCCAGCAGCCGAAATACATGGTCTAATTCACCCCTCCACTTT.

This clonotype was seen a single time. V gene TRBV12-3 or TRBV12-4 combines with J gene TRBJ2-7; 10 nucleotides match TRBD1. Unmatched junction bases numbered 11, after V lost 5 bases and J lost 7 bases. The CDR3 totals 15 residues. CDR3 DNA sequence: TGTGCCAGCAGTCTCGGGACAGGGGCGCGGAGGGAGCAGTACGTC. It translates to CASSLGTGARREQYV.

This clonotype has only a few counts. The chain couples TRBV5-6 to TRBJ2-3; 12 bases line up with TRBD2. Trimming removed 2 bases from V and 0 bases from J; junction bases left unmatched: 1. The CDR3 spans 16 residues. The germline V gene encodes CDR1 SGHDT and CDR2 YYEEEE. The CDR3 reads CASSLGLAGSTDTQYF. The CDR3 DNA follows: TGTGCCAGCAGCTTAGGACTAGCGGGGAGCACAGATACGCAGTATTTT.

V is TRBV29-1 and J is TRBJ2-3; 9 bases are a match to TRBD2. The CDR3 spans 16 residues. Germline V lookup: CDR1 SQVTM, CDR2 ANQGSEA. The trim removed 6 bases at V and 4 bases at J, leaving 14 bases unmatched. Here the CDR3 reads CSVAGTSFLDSDTQYF. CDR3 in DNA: TGCAGCGTGGCCGGGACTAGCTTTTTAGACTCAGATACGCAGTATTTT.